These T cell receptor beta chains were read from a single sample in a study of T cells after yellow fever vaccination. One entry per CDR3 protein results from TCRdb running MiXCR on the 5' RACE reads. Among about 630,000 distinct CDR3 sequences, 9% to 15% were seen once, and the ten largest hold about 15%. The sequencing used PBMCs, collected on the day of the yellow fever booster vaccination. These receptors all come from a man aged 30 to 39 who received the YFV17D yellow fever vaccine. Each CDR3 is given with its conserved first and last residue. A D gene is named only where the DNA matches it firmly. Size is omitted from some rows. Given values are once, few, many or a class for expanded clones.

abundance | d_gene | j_gene | v_gene | CDR3nt | CDR3aa
NA | NA | TRBJ2-5 | TRBV5-1 | TGCGCCAGCAGCATTGGCCGTGCCGGTAGGAGTTTCCAAGAGACCCAGTACTTC | CASSIGRAGRSFQETQYF
NA | TRBD2 | TRBJ2-2 | TRBV6-1 | TGTGCCAGCATCTCACCTGCTCCCCTAGCGGGAGAAGTAATCGGGGAGCTGTTTTTT | CASISPAPLAGEVIGELFF
NA | NA | TRBJ2-4 | TRBV7-2 | TGTGCCAGCAGCGCCGCCATGGGGGAAAACATTCAGTACTTC | CASSAAMGENIQYF
few | NA | TRBJ2-5 | TRBV6-6 | TGTGCCAGCAGGGCAGGGGTTCAAGAGACCCAGTACTTC | CASRAGVQETQYF
NA | NA | TRBJ2-5 | TRBV3-1 | TGTGCCAGCAGCCAATACCTCCCAGGCGGGACCCCAAGTGGTGAGACCCAGTACTTC | CASSQYLPGGTPSGETQYF
many | NA | TRBJ2-7 | TRBV7-2 | TGTGCCAGCAGCCGTAGCGGATACGAGCAGTACTTC | CASSRSGYEQYF
NA | TRBD2 | TRBJ2-5 | TRBV7-9 | TGTGCCAGCAGCTCACGGGGGGGAGAAGAGACCCAGTACTTC | CASSSRGGEETQYF
NA | TRBD2 | TRBJ2-5 | TRBV27 | TGTGCCAGCAGTTCCTCTAGCGGGGGGCTCTGGGGCCAGTACTTC | CASSSSSGGLWGQYF
NA | TRBD1 | TRBJ2-7 | TRBV5-1 | TGCGCCAGCAGCTTGGCCGCGAGACAGGGGGGCACCTACGAGCAGTACTTC | CASSLAARQGGTYEQYF
NA | NA | TRBJ2-1 | TRBV4-3 | TGCGCCAGCAGCCAAGAAGAGGAGACTAGTCTAGCTGAGCAGTTCTTC | CASSQEEETSLAEQFF
NA | NA | TRBJ2-1 | TRBV20-1 | TGCAGTGCTGGCTCTAACTCTCCTTACAATGAGCAGTTCTTC | CSAGSNSPYNEQFF
few | TRBD1 | TRBJ1-1 | TRBV5-5 | TGTGCCAGCATCCGGACAGGGGGTGAAGCTTTCTTT | CASIRTGGEAFF
many | NA | TRBJ2-7 | TRBV7-3 | TGTGCCAGCAGCCCCCGGGGCGGAGACGAGCAGTACTTC | CASSPRGGDEQYF
few | NA | TRBJ2-3 | TRBV20-1 | TGCAGTGCTAGGACAGTTTATACTAGCACAGATACGCAGTATTTT | CSARTVYTSTDTQYF
many | NA | TRBJ2-1 | TRBV3-1 | TGTGCCAGCAGCCAAGGATTGGAGCAGTTCTTC | CASSQGLEQFF
few | NA | TRBJ1-3 | TRBV25-1 | TGTGCCAGCAGCCCAACAGGTACCCTCGGGAACACCATATATTTT | CASSPTGTLGNTIYF
NA | NA | TRBJ2-7 | TRBV6-2/TRBV6-3 | TGTGCCAGCAGTGCCCTGGGAAGCTCCTACGAGCAGTACTTC | CASSALGSSYEQYF